The 6 T cell receptor beta chains below all came from one sample that was sequenced in a study of blood T cells in healthy people across ages. A sample-barcoded 5' primer and a J-beta primer mix were used in a second PCR of roughly 7 to 12 cycles. TCRdb recomputed calls from the 5' RACE reads with MiXCR, one row per CDR3 protein. Of roughly 1.5 million distinct CDR3 sequences listed, approximately 39% were seen once; the top ten hold 4%. The specimen was blood. The receptors come from a woman in her late teens or twenties in good health.

The rearrangement uses TRBV27 and TRBJ1-3, with D hard to call. CDR3 length: 14 amino acids. V was shortened by 4 bases and J by 0 bases, with 7 bases between the two germline ends. Germline assignment: CDR1 MNHEY and CDR2 SMNVEV (reference sequence). CDR3 amino acids: CASSSRSSGNTIYF. For the CDR3, the DNA is TGTGCCAGCAGTTCCAGGAGCTCTGGAAACACCATATATTTT.

This chain links TRBV21-1 with TRBJ2-1; the table calls TRBD2, which could not be checked here. TRBV21-1 is described as a pseudogene. This CDR3 has 14 amino acids. The CDR3 here is CASSKDSSGVEQFF. CDR3 nucleotide sequence: TGTGCCAGCAGCAAAGACTCAAGCGGGGTTGAGCAGTTCTTC.

The CDR3 region has the DNA TGTGCCAGCAGCTTTCGGGCAGGGCCCTTGAGACCTTACGGCTACACCTTC. This encodes CASSFRAGPLRPYGYTF. The chain employs TRBV7-9 and TRBJ1-2; a possible D gene is TRBD1 (5 bases). V lost 3 bases and J lost 8, with 25 bases in between. This CDR3 has 17 amino acids. Germline V gene lookup returns CDR1 SEHNR and CDR2 FQNEAQ (reference sequence).

The sample holds one count of this clonotype. CDR3 DNA: TGCAGTGCTAGAGCGGGCAGGGGGTGGAGGATGAACACTGAAGCTTTCTTT. This codes for CSARAGRGWRMNTEAFF. V is TRBV20-1 and J is TRBJ1-1; 7 bases align to TRBD1. J lost 0 bases, V lost 1 base, and 11 bases had no gene match. The CDR3 length is 17 residues. CDR1 is DFQATT and CDR2 is SNEGSKA in the germline V gene (reference sequence).

V is TRBV20-1 and J is TRBJ2-6, with 7 bases identical to TRBD2. Germline V gene lookup returns CDR1 DFQATT and CDR2 SNEGSKA (reference sequence). The CDR3 totals 16 residues. V lost 2 bases, J lost 2 bases, and 6 bases stayed unmatched. DNA of the CDR3: TGCAGTGCTAGATCAGGACTAGAAACTGGGGCCAACGTCCTGACTTTC. Protein sequence: CSARSGLETGANVLTF.

V usage is TRBV20-1 and J usage is TRBJ2-6; D unclear. Trimming removed 3 bases at V and 5 bases at J, with 11 bases between. Germline assignment: CDR1 DFQATT and CDR2 SNEGSKA (reference sequence). This CDR3 spans 14 amino acids. The CDR3, as DNA: TGCAGTGCTAGTTACGACGGTAGGGCCAACGTCCTGACTTTC. Protein sequence: CSASYDGRANVLTF.